This is a list of T cell receptor beta chains from one sample in a study of blood T cells in healthy people across ages. Using its own MiXCR run on the 5' RACE reads, TCRdb lists one record per CDR3 protein. The repertoire holds more than 1,000,000 distinct CDR3 sequences, roughly 24% seen once, with approximately 0.71% in the top ten. These data also formed part of another study, on T cells of mothers and their children.

The sample was blood. The receptors shown here come from a girl aged 2 to 9 in good health. Each CDR3 is given with its conserved first and last residue. The D gene is left open where the match is weak. Some rows have no size entry. The others give once, few or many, or a class for an expanded clone.

V	J	size	D	DNA	CDR3
TRBV20-1	TRBJ1-2	NA	NA	TGCAGTGCTAGAGGTCCCTCTAGGATCTATGGCTACACCTTC	CSARGPSRIYGYTF
TRBV12-3/TRBV12-4	TRBJ2-7	NA	NA	NA	CASSSSTSGRADEQYF
TRBV7-9	TRBJ2-1	few	NA	TGTGCCAGCAGCCCCAGGACTTCGACGTATGAGCAGTTCTTC	CASSPRTSTYEQFF
TRBV7-9	TRBJ1-2	NA	TRBD1	TGTGCCAGCAGCTCGTGGGACAGGCCGGTCTATGGCTACACCTTC	CASSSWDRPVYGYTF
TRBV3-1	TRBJ1-4	NA	NA	TGTGCCAGCAGCCGGCCGGGGGGTAATGAAGAACTGTTTTTT	CASSRPGGNEELFF
TRBV2	TRBJ2-7	NA	NA	TGTGCCAGCAGCCCAGAGAGTTTGGTCGTCAGGTCCTACGAGCAGTACTTC	CASSPESLVVRSYEQYF
TRBV28	TRBJ2-4	NA	NA	TGTGCCAGCAGTTTCGTGTATATGGGGGGGCCCAAAAACATTCAGTACTTC	CASSFVYMGGPKNIQYF
TRBV20-1	TRBJ2-5	NA	NA	TGCAGTGCTAAAGATGCAGAGACCCAGTACTTC	CSAKDAETQYF
TRBV28	TRBJ2-1	NA	TRBD1	TGTGCCAGCAGCGCCCCGGGACAGGGACCCAGTCGGGAGCAGTTCTTC	CASSAPGQGPSREQFF
TRBV12-5	TRBJ1-5	NA	NA	TGTGCTAGTGGCTTCAGCTTTAATCAGCCCCAGCATTTT	CASGFSFNQPQHF
TRBV12-3/TRBV12-4	TRBJ2-1	NA	NA	TGTGCCAGCAGTCAAACCCATAGAGGGGAGCAGTTCTTC	CASSQTHRGEQFF
TRBV7-6	TRBJ1-1	few	NA	TGTGCCAGCAGCCCTGTCATAACTGAAGCTTTCTTT	CASSPVITEAFF
TRBV20-1	TRBJ2-7	NA	NA	TGCAGTGCTAGGGAAACTAGTATCTACGAGCAGTACTTC	CSARETSIYEQYF
TRBV5-6	TRBJ2-3	NA	NA	TGTGCCGGCAGCTCAGTTCCCGATACGCAGTATTTT	CAGSSVPDTQYF
TRBV20-1	TRBJ1-1	NA	NA	TGCAGTGCTAGACGGCCGAACACTGAAGCTTTCTTT	CSARRPNTEAFF
TRBV20-1	TRBJ1-3	NA	NA	TGCAGTGCATCAACCAGAGCCTCTGGAAACACCATATATTTT	CSASTRASGNTIYF
TRBV4-2	TRBJ2-5	NA	TRBD2	TGTGCCAGCAGCCAGGGAGAGATAGCGGGGGGAGAGACCCAGTACTTC	CASSQGEIAGGETQYF
TRBV9	TRBJ2-3	NA	NA	TGTGCCAGCAGCGTTGGCGAGAGCACAGATACGCAGTATTTT	CASSVGESTDTQYF
TRBV5-6	TRBJ2-7	NA	TRBD2	TGTGCCAGCAGCTTGGAACTAGCGGCACTACCCTACGAGCAGTACTTC	CASSLELAALPYEQYF
TRBV2	TRBJ2-5	NA	NA	TGTGCCAGCAGGCCTACTAGGGATGAGACCCAGTACTTC	CASRPTRDETQYF
TRBV19	TRBJ2-7	NA	NA	TGTGCCAGTAGTCTTTTACCCCCGGGACAAGGCACCTACGAGCAGTACTTC	CASSLLPPGQGTYEQYF
TRBV9	TRBJ2-5	NA	NA	TGTGCCAGCACCGTAGGCGGTGGAAGGGGGGACCAGCAAGAGACCCAGTACTTC	CASTVGGGRGDQQETQYF
TRBV20-1	TRBJ1-1	NA	TRBD1	TGCAGTGTTTTACAGGGGATGTTTACTGAAGCTTTCTTT	CSVLQGMFTEAFF
TRBV20-1	TRBJ2-5	NA	NA	TGCAGTGCTAGAGTGGCGGGGCGGGATGAGACCCAGTACTTC	CSARVAGRDETQYF
TRBV7-2	TRBJ2-7	few	TRBD2	TGTGCCAGCGGGGGACTAGCGGGGGGAAGATACGAGCAGTACTTC	CASGGLAGGRYEQYF
TRBV7-9	TRBJ2-7	NA	NA	TGTGCCAGCAGCCCAGAGGGACACTACGAGCAGTACTTC	CASSPEGHYEQYF
TRBV6-1	TRBJ2-2	NA	TRBD2	TGTGCCAGCCTAAAGCAGCGGGGGAACACCGGGGAGCTGTTTTTT	CASLKQRGNTGELFF
TRBV4-1	TRBJ2-4	NA	TRBD2	TGCGCCAGCAGCTCCGGACTAGCTGAGTCAATTCAGTACTTC	CASSSGLAESIQYF
TRBV5-5	TRBJ2-1	NA	TRBD2	TGTGCCAGCAGCTTGGAAGGACTAGCGGGAGGGAGCACGAATGAGCAGTTCTTC	CASSLEGLAGGSTNEQFF
TRBV29-1	TRBJ2-2	NA	TRBD1	TGCAGCGCGGAAACAGGGGTTCGCACCGGGGAGCTGTTTTTT	CSAETGVRTGELFF
TRBV29-1	TRBJ2-7	NA	NA	TGCAGCGGACAGGAAATGGGCGAGCAGTACTTC	CSGQEMGEQYF
TRBV29-1	TRBJ2-7	few	TRBD1	TGCAGCGTTGCCCAGGACAGGGTATACGAGCAGTACTTC	CSVAQDRVYEQYF
TRBV6-1	TRBJ2-7	NA	TRBD2	TGTGCCAGCAGTGGACTAGCGGGAGCGGGGAACGAGCAGTACTTC	CASSGLAGAGNEQYF
TRBV24-1	TRBJ2-3	few	TRBD2	TGTGCCACCAGTGAGCACCGACTAGCGGGAGATATAGATACGCAGTATTTT	CATSEHRLAGDIDTQYF
TRBV4-3	TRBJ1-6	NA	NA	TGCGCCAGCAGCCAAGATCCGGGCACGGACTCCTATAATTCACCCCTCCACTTT	CASSQDPGTDSYNSPLHF
TRBV20-1	TRBJ1-4	NA	NA	TGCAGTGCTGTAGGGTCGGCACATGAAAAACTGTTTTTT	CSAVGSAHEKLFF
TRBV7-2	TRBJ1-5	NA	NA	TGCGCCAGCAGCCAGGTGGGGTTAAATCAGCCCCAGCATTTT	CASSQVGLNQPQHF
TRBV12-3/TRBV12-4	TRBJ2-7	NA	NA	TGTGCCAGCAGTATAACAGTCTCCTACGAGCAGTACTTC	CASSITVSYEQYF
TRBV2	TRBJ2-1	few	TRBD2	TGTGCCAGCAGTGAAGGTCCTAGCGGGAGTGGTGAGCAGTTCTTC	CASSEGPSGSGEQFF
TRBV10-1	TRBJ2-7	NA	TRBD2	TGCGCCAGCAGTGACCGAGCGGGAGAAGAGCAGTACTTC	CASSDRAGEEQYF
TRBV20-1	TRBJ2-7	NA	NA	TGCAGTGCTAGAATTGGGTTGGGCGGGACGCCCCCCGGCGAGCAGTACTTC	CSARIGLGGTPPGEQYF
TRBV6-6	TRBJ2-5	NA	TRBD1	TGTGCCAGCAGCCAGCAGGGGGACGGGACCCAGTACTTC	CASSQQGDGTQYF
TRBV27	TRBJ2-5	NA	TRBD2	TGTGCCAGCAGTGCCTCCGGGACTAGCTCTGAGACCCAGTACTTC	CASSASGTSSETQYF
TRBV7-6	TRBJ1-4	few	NA	TGTGCCAGCAGCTCAGAATCTACTAATGAAAAACTGTTTTTT	CASSSESTNEKLFF
TRBV4-3	TRBJ1-3	NA	NA	TGCGCCAGCAGCTTTCTCTGGACGGTCTCTGGAAACACCATATATTTT	CASSFLWTVSGNTIYF
TRBV7-9	TRBJ2-6	NA	NA	TGTGCCAGCAGCTCGTCCAGTGAATTCTCTGGGGCCAACGTCCTGACTTTC	CASSSSSEFSGANVLTF
TRBV27	TRBJ1-5	NA	NA	TGTGCCAGCAGTCCGCCGGGGAGAAATCAGCCCCAGCATTTT	CASSPPGRNQPQHF
TRBV27	TRBJ2-1	NA	NA	TGTGCCAGCAGTATCCACTCCGGGACATCAATGGAGAATGAGCAGTTCTTC	CASSIHSGTSMENEQFF
TRBV11-2	TRBJ2-3	few	NA	TGTGCCAGCAGGATGGGGGCAGGGGAAACAGATACGCAGTATTTT	CASRMGAGETDTQYF
TRBV7-2	TRBJ2-6	NA	NA	TGTGCCAGCAGCTTAGAGCGGCAGGGTGGTGTCTCTGGGGCCAACGTCCTGACTTTC	CASSLERQGGVSGANVLTF